These T cell receptor beta chains were read from a single sample in a study of T-cell memory formation after mild COVID-19. Via MiXCR, TCRdb re-called the 5' RACE reads, giving one row per CDR3 protein. Of about 58,000 distinct CDR3 sequences in the sample, 25% to 30% were seen once. The specimen was PBMCs or a T cell subset sorted from them (not recorded which). The receptors originated from a man aged 18 to 35 who had mild COVID-19 (a few samples of this study predate the infection). Cell type and time point are not known. CDR3s include the opening cysteine and the closing phenylalanine or tryptophan. Fields, in order: V gene, clone size, J gene, D gene, CDR3 protein, CDR3 DNA. The D gene is left open where the match is weak. Not all rows give a size; the values are once, few, many and, for expanded clones, a class.

TRBV20-1	once	TRBJ2-7	TRBD1	CSAREQGQRYEQYF	TGCAGTGCTAGAGAACAGGGGCAACGGTACGAGCAGTACTTC
TRBV2	-	TRBJ2-5	-	CASSGRAQETQYF	TGTGCCAGCAGTGGCCGGGCCCAAGAGACCCAGTACTTC
TRBV7-2	-	TRBJ2-1	-	CASSPDISPGEQFF	TGTGCCAGCAGCCCGGACATTTCCCCCGGCGAGCAGTTCTTC
TRBV20-1	-	TRBJ2-7	TRBD2	CSATGTSETYEQYF	TGCAGTGCGACCGGGACTAGCGAGACCTACGAGCAGTACTTC
TRBV5-4	-	TRBJ2-7	-	CASSLYAGGYEQYF	TGTGCCAGCAGCTTGTACGCAGGAGGCTACGAGCAGTACTTC
TRBV12-3/TRBV12-4	few	TRBJ2-3	-	CASSLRLGVGGTDTQYF	TGTGCCAGCAGTTTAAGGTTGGGCGTAGGGGGCACAGATACGCAGTATTTT
TRBV6-2/TRBV6-3	-	TRBJ2-1	TRBD1	CASKFRDREYNEQFF	TGTGCCAGCAAATTCCGGGACAGAGAATACAATGAGCAGTTCTTC
TRBV19	-	TRBJ2-7	TRBD1	CASSMKGGLYEQYF	TGTGCCAGTAGTATGAAAGGGGGCCTCTACGAGCAGTACTTC
TRBV7-9	few	TRBJ2-2	-	CASSFLPGELFF	TGTGCCAGCTCCTTCCTCCCCGGGGAGCTGTTTTTT
TRBV12-3/TRBV12-4	-	TRBJ2-4	-	CASSLVPGQEDIQYF	TGTGCCAGCAGTTTAGTCCCGGGACAAGAGGACATTCAGTACTTC
TRBV6-5	few	TRBJ2-3	-	CASSQDNTDTQYF	TGTGCCAGCAGCCAGGACAACACAGATACGCAGTATTTT
TRBV13	few	TRBJ2-2	-	CASSLGGVNTGELFF	TGTGCCAGCAGCCTAGGGGGAGTGAACACCGGGGAGCTGTTTTTT
TRBV15	few	TRBJ2-3	-	CATSRSRGGGTDTQYF	TGTGCCACCAGCAGATCAAGGGGCGGGGGCACAGATACGCAGTATTTT
TRBV29-1	-	TRBJ1-1	TRBD1	CSVQIKQGAPEAFF	TGCAGCGTCCAGATTAAACAGGGGGCGCCTGAAGCTTTCTTT
TRBV7-2	-	TRBJ1-1	-	CASSFARGIENTEALF	-
TRBV5-1	many	TRBJ2-1	-	CASSPLGQGVERFF	TGCGCCAGCAGCCCCCTAGGGCAAGGGGTAGAGAGGTTCTTC
TRBV7-8	once	TRBJ2-7	-	CASSSRQTVRSYEQYF	TGTGCCAGCAGCTCCCGTCAGACAGTCCGATCCTACGAGCAGTACTTC
TRBV29-1	-	TRBJ2-1	TRBD2	CSVELGYGGGNEQFF	TGCAGCGTTGAACTAGGGTACGGGGGGGGCAATGAGCAGTTCTTC
TRBV12-3/TRBV12-4	-	TRBJ2-3	-	CASRYTPDTQYF	TGTGCCAGCAGATATACTCCAGATACGCAGTATTTT
TRBV7-6	-	TRBJ2-3	TRBD2	CASSPVGRGGQDTQYF	TGTGCCAGCAGCCCTGTCGGGCGGGGGGGCCAAGATACGCAGTATTTT
TRBV2	few	TRBJ2-4	TRBD2	CASSATSGVAKNIQYF	TGTGCCAGCAGCGCTACTAGCGGTGTAGCCAAAAACATTCAGTACTTC
TRBV29-1	few	TRBJ2-2	-	CSVVLNTGELFF	TGCAGCGTTGTGTTAAACACCGGGGAGCTGTTTTTT
TRBV4-1	-	TRBJ1-5	-	CASSQDSGRNQPQHF	TGCGCCAGCAGCCAAGATTCAGGGAGGAATCAGCCCCAGCATTTT
TRBV7-3	many	TRBJ2-3	TRBD2	CASSLAGGTDTQYF	TGTGCCAGCAGCTTAGCGGGGGGCACAGATACGCAGTATTTT
TRBV20-1	few	TRBJ2-7	-	CSATPGALQGYEQYF	TGCAGTGCTACCCCCGGGGCCCTTCAGGGGTACGAGCAGTACTTC
TRBV14	-	TRBJ2-7	-	CASSHTGYYEQYF	TGTGCCAGCAGCCACACAGGTTACTACGAGCAGTACTTC
TRBV12-3/TRBV12-4	-	TRBJ1-1	-	CASSPSGAWGTEAFF	TGTGCCAGCAGTCCCAGCGGGGCGTGGGGCACTGAAGCTTTCTTT
TRBV24-1	few	TRBJ2-1	TRBD1	CATSDEDRAQNNEQFF	TGTGCCACCAGTGATGAGGACAGGGCACAGAACAATGAGCAGTTCTTC
TRBV7-7	-	TRBJ2-2	TRBD1	CASSLKTGVTGELFF	TGTGCCAGCAGCTTAAAGACAGGGGTGACCGGGGAGCTGTTTTTT
TRBV9	-	TRBJ2-5	-	CASSLLGGLSGQTQYF	TGTGCCAGCAGCCTCTTAGGTGGCCTCTCGGGACAGACCCAGTACTTC
TRBV2	few	TRBJ2-2	TRBD2	CASVGLAGAYTGELFF	TGTGCCAGCGTTGGACTAGCGGGGGCCTACACCGGGGAGCTGTTTTTT
TRBV11-2	few	TRBJ2-2	TRBD2	CASSPRGLAGEMNTGELFF	TGTGCCAGCAGCCCGAGGGGGCTAGCGGGGGAGATGAACACCGGGGAGCTGTTTTTT
TRBV30	few	TRBJ2-3	TRBD1	CAWSGFGTGSPDTQYF	TGTGCCTGGAGTGGGTTTGGGACAGGATCCCCAGATACGCAGTATTTT
TRBV20-1	few	TRBJ2-7	-	CSARAPWGKGYEQYF	TGCAGTGCTAGAGCGCCTTGGGGAAAGGGCTACGAGCAGTACTTC
TRBV6-5	-	TRBJ1-2	-	CASSYQGAGNGYTF	TGTGCCAGCAGTTATCAAGGGGCAGGCAATGGCTACACCTTC
TRBV27	few	TRBJ1-1	TRBD1	CASQGATEAFF	TGTGCCAGCCAGGGGGCCACTGAAGCTTTCTTT
TRBV4-1	-	TRBJ2-3	TRBD2	CASSQRTRGYGTDTQYF	TGCGCCAGCAGCCAGCGGACTAGAGGGTACGGCACAGATACGCAGTATTTT
TRBV28	few	TRBJ1-2	-	CASRQVGNYGYTF	TGTGCCAGCAGACAGGTGGGAAACTATGGCTACACCTTC
TRBV6-2/TRBV6-3	-	TRBJ2-2	-	CASSPVPTGELFF	TGTGCCAGCAGTCCCGTGCCTACCGGGGAGCTGTTTTTT
TRBV12-3/TRBV12-4	-	TRBJ1-1	-	CASTITGGDTEAFF	TGTGCCAGCACCATAACCGGGGGGGACACTGAAGCTTTCTTT
TRBV7-9	few	TRBJ2-5	-	CASSSETEQETQYF	TGTGCCAGCAGCTCCGAAACAGAACAAGAGACCCAGTACTTC
TRBV6-5	few	TRBJ2-3	-	CASSYGGTDTQYF	TGTGCCAGCAGTTACGGCGGCACAGATACGCAGTATTTT
TRBV11-2	few	TRBJ1-1	-	CASSLTATEAFF	TGTGCCAGCAGCCTAACTGCCACTGAAGCTTTCTTT
TRBV20-1	few	TRBJ2-7	TRBD2	CSARSTSGDSYEQYF	TGCAGTGCTAGGTCCACTAGCGGGGACTCCTACGAGCAGTACTTC
TRBV9	-	TRBJ2-3	-	CASSENRGDEPSTDTQYF	TGTGCCAGCAGCGAGAACCGCGGCGATGAACCTAGCACAGATACGCAGTATTTT